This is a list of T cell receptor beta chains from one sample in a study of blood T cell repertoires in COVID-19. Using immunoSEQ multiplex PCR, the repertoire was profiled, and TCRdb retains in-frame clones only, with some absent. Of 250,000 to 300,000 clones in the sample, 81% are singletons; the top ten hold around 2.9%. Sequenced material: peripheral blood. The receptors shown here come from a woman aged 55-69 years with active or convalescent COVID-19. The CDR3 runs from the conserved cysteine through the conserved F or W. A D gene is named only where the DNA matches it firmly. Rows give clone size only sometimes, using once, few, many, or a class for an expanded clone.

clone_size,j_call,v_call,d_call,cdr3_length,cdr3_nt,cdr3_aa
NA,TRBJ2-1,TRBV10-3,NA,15,TGTGCCATCAGTGGAGAGAGGCAAAAAATCAATGAGCAGTTCTTC,CAISGERQKINEQFF
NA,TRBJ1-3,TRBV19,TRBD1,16,TGTGCCAGTAGTGTAGGGGACAGAGGCTCTGGAAACACCATATATTTT,CASSVGDRGSGNTIYF
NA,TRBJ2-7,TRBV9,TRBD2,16,TGTGCCAGCAGCGAACGTAGCGGGAGCCTATCGTACGAGCAGTACTTC,CASSERSGSLSYEQYF
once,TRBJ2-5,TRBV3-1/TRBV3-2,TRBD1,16,TGTGCCAGCAGCTCCCGACCGGGACAGGGGATACAGACCCAGTACTTC,CASSSRPGQGIQTQYF
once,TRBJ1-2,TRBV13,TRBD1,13,TGTGCCAGCAGTCGGGACAGAGGGGACGGCTACACCTTC,CASSRDRGDGYTF
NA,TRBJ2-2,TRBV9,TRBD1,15,TGTGCCAGCAGCGTATCAGGACAGGGTACCGGGGAGCTGTTTTTT,CASSVSGQGTGELFF
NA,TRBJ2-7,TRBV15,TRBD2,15,TGTGCCACCAGCAGAGGAGGACTAGCCACCTACGAGCAGTACTTC,CATSRGGLATYEQYF
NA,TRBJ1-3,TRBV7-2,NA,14,TGTGCCAGCAGCTTTACAGTCTCTGGAAACACCATATATTTT,CASSFTVSGNTIYF
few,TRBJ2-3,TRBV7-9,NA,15,TGTGCCAGCAGCCCAGTCGGGGTTAGCACAGATACGCAGTATTTT,CASSPVGVSTDTQYF
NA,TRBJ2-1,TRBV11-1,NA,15,TGTGCCAGCAGCTTAGGGGCGAGCTCCTACAATGAGCAGTTCTTC,CASSLGASSYNEQFF
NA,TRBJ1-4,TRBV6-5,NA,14,TGTGCCAGCAGTTCCCAGGGACTTTATGAAAAACTGTTTTTT,CASSSQGLYEKLFF
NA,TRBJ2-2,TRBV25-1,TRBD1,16,TGTGCCAGCAGTGATGGGGACAGGGGCCACACCGGGGAGCTGTTTTTT,CASSDGDRGHTGELFF
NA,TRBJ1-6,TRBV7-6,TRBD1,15,TGTGCCAGCAGCTTCACCGGGACAGTAAATTCACCCCTCCACTTT,CASSFTGTVNSPLHF
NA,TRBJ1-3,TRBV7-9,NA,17,TGTGCCAGCAGCTTTTGGCTGACGGAGACCTCTGGAAACACCATATATTTT,CASSFWLTETSGNTIYF
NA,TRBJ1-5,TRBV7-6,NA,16,TGTGCCAGCAGCTTAGGGTCAGGGGATAGCAATCAGCCCCAGCATTTT,CASSLGSGDSNQPQHF
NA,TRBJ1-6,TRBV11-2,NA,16,TGTGCCAGCAGCTTACATGCAGGGGACTATAATTCACCCCTCCACTTT,CASSLHAGDYNSPLHF
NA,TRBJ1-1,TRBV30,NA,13,TGTGCCTGGAGTCAGGCTCAGAACACTGAAGCTTTCTTT,CAWSQAQNTEAFF
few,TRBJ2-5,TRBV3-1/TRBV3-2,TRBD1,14,TGTGCCAGCAGCCCCCGGACAGGGTGGGAGACCCAGTACTTC,CASSPRTGWETQYF
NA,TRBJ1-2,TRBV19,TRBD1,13,TGTGCCAGCTGGGACAGGCGGGGAGCTGGCTACACCTTC,CASWDRRGAGYTF
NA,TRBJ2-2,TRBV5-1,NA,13,TGCGCCAGCAGCTTTCGCGACACCGGGGAGCTGTTTTTT,CASSFRDTGELFF
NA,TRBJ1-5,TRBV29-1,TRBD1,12,TGCAGCTTTTCAGGGGGCCGAGGGCCCCAGCATTTT,CSFSGGRGPQHF
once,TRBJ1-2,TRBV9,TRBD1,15,TGTGCCAGCAGCGTAGGGGGACAGTTGGTCTATGGCTACACCTTC,CASSVGGQLVYGYTF
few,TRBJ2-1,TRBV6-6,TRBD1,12,TGTGCCGCCCGGGACAGGGTAACTGAGCAGTTCTTC,CAARDRVTEQFF
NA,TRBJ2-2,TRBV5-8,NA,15,TGTGCCAGCAGCTTGTCCGGGGGAAACACCGGGGAGCTGTTTTTT,CASSLSGGNTGELFF
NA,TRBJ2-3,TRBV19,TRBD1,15,TGTGCCAGTAGTCCACTCAGACAGGGTGGAGATACGCAGTATTTT,CASSPLRQGGDTQYF
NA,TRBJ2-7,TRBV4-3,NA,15,TGCGCCAGCAGCCAAGATCCCGGGGGTTTCTACGAGCAGTACTTC,CASSQDPGGFYEQYF
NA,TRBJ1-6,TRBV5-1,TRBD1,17,TGCGCCAGCAGCGAACCCAGGGGGAGCTCCTATAATTCACCCCTCCACTTT,CASSEPRGSSYNSPLHF
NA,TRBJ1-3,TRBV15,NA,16,TGTGCCACCAGCAGTACGACAGGTTTCTCTGGAAACACCATATATTTT,CATSSTTGFSGNTIYF
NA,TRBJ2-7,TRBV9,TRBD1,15,TGTGCCAGCAGCGAAGGGCCAGGGGGACCCTACGAGCAGTACTTC,CASSEGPGGPYEQYF
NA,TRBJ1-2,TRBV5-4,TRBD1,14,TGTGCCAGCAGCTTGGACAGGGGGGTTCGCGGCTACACCTTC,CASSLDRGVRGYTF